This T cell receptor (beta chain) was recovered during a study of blood T cell repertoires in COVID-19. Study overall: Samples representing acute and convalescent COVID-19 were sourced from the United States, Italy and Spain.

Authors' processing steps: By means of reference gene primer amplification, nucleated cell counts were estimated. Repertoires were generated with immunoSEQ multiplex PCR, while TCRdb's copy carries only in-frame clones and drops some. The V and J calls and clone size come from that table; D and trimming were worked out from the DNA. Among about 150,000 clones listed, about nine tenths were seen once. V dropped 6 bases and J dropped 5; count of bases not matched to a gene: 7. CDR3 length: 15 residues. Looked up from germline, CDR1 is WNHNN and CDR2 is SYGVQD (reference sequence). The source of this sequence is a human donor in a cohort sampled during active COVID-19. Sequenced material: peripheral blood. The rearrangement joins TRBV10-1 to TRBJ2-1; 10 bases map to TRBD1. In nucleotides, the CDR3 is TGCGCCAGCAGCTCCGGGACAGGGGATCACAATGAGCAGTTCTTC. Residues: CASSSGTGDHNEQFF.